This T cell receptor beta chain was identified in a study of CD8+CD57+ T cells in acquired aplastic anemia. Whole-study context: DNA per sorted CD4+ or CD8+ sample ranged about 0.2 to 27.4 ug, averaging approximately 3.1 ug. The study obtained approximately 11 million reads on average for CD4+ cells from healthy donors.

CDR3 length: 14 residues. Germline V CDR1 and CDR2: MNHNS, SASEGT. V lost 11 bases, J lost 2 bases, and 18 bases lay in between. Regarding this clonotype: The antigen remains unidentified.

Genomic DNA templated the TCR beta VDJ and CDR3 profiling. One entry per CDR3 protein, called by TCRdb with MiXCR from the reads. The sample holds 68,000 or so distinct CDR3 sequences, around 50% seen once. The study's findings and limits: Significance was not reached for CD8+ Simpson's diversity between patients and controls. Overlap between patients and controls comprised some 31 CD8+ CDR3 sequences.

V gene TRBV6-1 combines with J gene TRBJ1-2; possibly TRBD1 for D (6 bases). This TCR was sampled from a human donor in good health, serving as a control. The material sequenced was sorted CD4+, CD8+, or CD8+CD57+ T cells (not recorded which) from PBMCs. The CDR3 nucleotides read TGTGCCTCCCGGAGGGGGTCACTCAACTATGGCTACACCTTC. It yields the protein CASRRGSLNYGYTF.